This T cell receptor (beta chain) was found in a study of control samples from healthy donors and cancer patients. The CDR3 totals 15 residues. The ends were cut back, 5 bases at V and 4 bases at J, with 17 bases in the middle. Looked up from germline, CDR1 is SGHAT and CDR2 is FQNNGV. Some clones are missing from TCRdb's copy, which holds only in-frame ones; the method was immunoSEQ multiplex PCR. The sample lists about 110,000 clones, 82% occurring once. This TCR was recovered from a man between 18 and 35 years old in good health. The sample comprised blood. The chain combines TRBV11-2 with TRBJ1-2; possibly TRBD1 for D (5 bases). DNA for the CDR3: TGTGCCAGCAGCCCCACCCCGGGACTTCTCTATGGCTACACCTTC. It specifies CASSPTPGLLYGYTF.